What follows are 17 T cell receptor beta chains derived from one specimen sequenced in a study of T cells after yellow fever vaccination. TCRdb passed the 5' RACE reads through MiXCR, listing each CDR3 protein once. Of some 320,000 distinct CDR3 sequences in the sample, approximately 10% were seen once. The starting material was CD4+ T cells sorted from PBMCs, obtained 5 days after the yellow fever booster vaccination. The receptor set was obtained from a man aged 18 to 29 who received the YFV17D yellow fever vaccine.

This rearrangement joins TRBV7-2 to TRBJ1-1, with 7 nucleotides matching TRBD1. The CDR3 runs 14 residues. Looked up from germline, CDR1 is SGHTA and CDR2 is FQGNSA. Trimming removed 1 base from V and 4 bases from J; junction bases left unmatched: 3. CDR3 coding DNA: TGTGCCAGCAGCTTAGGGTCAGGGGGCACTGAAGCTTTCTTT. As protein: CASSLGSGGTEAFF.

This clonotype was seen ten or more times. This sequence joins TRBV7-2 and TRBJ1-5, with D possibly matching TRBD1 (6 bases). The CDR3 is 16 amino acids. V lost 3 bases, J lost 4 bases, and 16 bases lay in between. Per the germline V gene, CDR1 is SGHTA and CDR2 is FQGNSA. The CDR3 DNA is TGTGCCAGCAGCTTTTTGGGGGGGACACTTAATCAGCCCCAGCATTTT. It translates to CASSFLGGTLNQPQHF.

This clonotype occurred many times. The V gene is TRBV7-9, the J gene TRBJ2-2; no clear D gene. The CDR3 has 11 amino acids. Germline CDR1 is SEHNR and CDR2 is FQNEAQ (reference sequence). The V and J ends lost 3 bases and 6 bases respectively, with 2 bases between them. CDR3 sequence reads: CASSFAGELFF. CDR3 DNA sequence: TGTGCCAGCAGCTTTGCCGGGGAGCTGTTTTTT.

This sequence joins TRBV20-1 and TRBJ1-3; D uncertain. V shed 6 bases and J shed 0 bases, with 6 bases lying between them. There are 12 residues in the CDR3. Germline values: CDR1 DFQATT, CDR2 SNEGSKA (reference sequence). This CDR3 is CSAFASGNTIYF. The CDR3 DNA follows: TGCAGTGCCTTCGCCTCTGGAAACACCATATATTTT.

This clonotype was seen only a few times. The chain employs TRBV7-2 and TRBJ1-2, with a tentative D call TRBD1 (6 bases). V was cut by 5 bases and J by 0 bases, with 22 bases left in between. CDR1 is SGHTA and CDR2 is FQGNSA in the germline V gene. The CDR3 spans 18 residues. The CDR3 bases are TGTGCCAGCAGCGCACGACCAGGGGTTCAGTACTCTAACTATGGCTACACCTTC. Translating it yields CASSARPGVQYSNYGYTF.

CDR3 DNA: TGTGCCAGCAGCCTAGAGTCAATCTGGACCCAGTACTTC. Translating gives CASSLESIWTQYF. The chain recombines TRBV6-2 or TRBV6-3 with TRBJ2-5; no clear D gene. The CDR3 extends over 13 amino acids. Trimming removed 6 bases at V and 7 bases at J, with 15 bases between. In germline, CDR1 is MNHEY, CDR2 SVGEGT.

The sample holds a few counts of this clonotype. The rearrangement uses TRBV6-5 and TRBJ2-3; weak D call: TRBD1 (7 bases). Trimming cost V 5 bases and J 3 bases, with 15 bases left between them. Germline lookup yields CDR1 MNHEY and CDR2 SVGAGI. The CDR3 length is 15 residues. CDR3 in DNA: TGTGCCAGCAGTCCAGGGGGAGGAGGGACAGATACGCAGTATTTT. Translated: CASSPGGGGTDTQYF.

This clonotype was seen more than once but under ten times. V is TRBV6-2 or TRBV6-3 and J is TRBJ2-2, with 9 bases aligning to TRBD2. Germline trimming cut 4 bases from V and 2 bases from J; bases unmatched to any gene: 8. The germline V gene has CDR1 MNHEY and CDR2 SVGEGT. This CDR3 has 17 amino acids. In nucleotides, the CDR3 is TGTGCCAGCAGTTCCTGGACTAGCGTGGCAAACACCGGGGAGCTGTTTTTT. This gives the protein CASSSWTSVANTGELFF.

V usage is TRBV7-2 and J usage is TRBJ1-4; the D is unclear. This CDR3 region has 14 residues. In germline, CDR1 is SGHTA, CDR2 FQGNSA. Trimming removed 4 bases from V and 8 bases from J, with 14 bases in between. As DNA, the CDR3 is TGTGCCAGCAGCTCTAGGGCGGCGGGAGAAAAACTGTTTTTT. Translation gives CASSSRAAGEKLFF.

This clonotype was counted a few times. J is TRBJ2-7 and V is TRBV12-3 or TRBV12-4; no clear D gene. The CDR3 totals 14 residues. V shed 0 bases and J shed 7 bases, with 13 bases lying between them. The CDR3 nucleotides are TGTGCCAGCAGTTTAGCGGGGTCTAAGAGGGAGCAGTACTTC. The encoded protein is CASSLAGSKREQYF.

Concerning this clonotype itself: A much larger clone lies one base from this, so it may be a read error. The rearrangement joins TRBV3-1 to TRBJ2-3; D call uncertain. The CDR3 totals 12 residues. CDR1 is LGHDT and CDR2 is YNNKEL in the germline V gene (reference sequence). V gave up 3 bases and J gave up 2 bases, with 3 bases separating them. The CDR3 DNA follows: TGTGCCAGCAGCCAGAACACAGATACGCAGTATTTT. Its protein is CASSQNTDTQYF.

In its sample, this clonotype was seen many times. This chain connects TRBV29-1 to TRBJ1-2; perhaps TRBD1 as D (5 bases). The germline CDR1 and CDR2 sequences are SQVTM and ANQGSEA. The ends were cut back, 3 bases at V and 3 bases at J, with 11 bases in the middle. CDR3 size: 13 residues. CDR3 protein: CSVDLRGDYGYTF. DNA of the CDR3: TGCAGCGTTGATTTGCGGGGGGACTATGGCTACACCTTC.

The chain joins TRBV10-3 to TRBJ2-1; 13 bases line up with TRBD2. J gave up 6 bases and V 2 bases, and 4 bases lay outside the gene matches. Germline CDR1 and CDR2: ENHRY and SYGVKD. The CDR3 covers 16 residues. The chain's CDR3 is CAISETSGGAGNEQFF. In DNA, the CDR3 is TGTGCCATCAGTGAGACTAGCGGGGGGGCCGGCAATGAGCAGTTCTTC.

This clonotype has only a few counts. The V gene is TRBV29-1, the J gene TRBJ2-7, with D possibly being TRBD2 (5 bases). Trimming took off 6 bases at V and 2 bases at J, with 14 bases between the two ends. Germline-derived CDR1 and CDR2 are SQVTM and ANQGSEA. This CDR3 has 13 amino acids. The CDR3 loop reads CSVGRGWAYEQYF. CDR3 in DNA: TGCAGCGTCGGAAGAGGGTGGGCCTACGAGCAGTACTTC.

Many counts were recorded for this clonotype. The J gene is TRBJ1-1, the V gene TRBV7-9; D gene unclear. CDR3 length: 13 amino acids. Trimming removed 3 bases at V and 3 bases at J, with 8 bases between. Germline V gives CDR1 SEHNR, CDR2 FQNEAQ (reference sequence). The CDR3 is CASSFGQYTEAFF. CDR3 DNA sequence: TGTGCCAGCAGCTTCGGCCAGTACACTGAAGCTTTCTTT.

This clonotype came up a few times. The rearrangement uses TRBV18 and TRBJ2-2; 9 bases align to TRBD1. This CDR3 is 15 amino acids long. Germline V gene sequence: CDR1 KGHSH, CDR2 LQKENI. Losses at the gene ends were 4 bases for V and 3 bases for J; bases not matched to a gene: 3. In DNA, the CDR3 is TGTGCCAGCTCACAACGACAGGGGGACACCGGGGAGCTGTTTTTT. As protein: CASSQRQGDTGELFF.

The rearrangement links TRBV29-1 to TRBJ2-7; the match to TRBD1 covers 7 bases. V dropped 7 bases and J dropped 6; count of bases not matched to a gene: 9. Germline CDR1 and CDR2: SQVTM and ANQGSEA. This CDR3 has 12 amino acids. The CDR3 protein is CSASGGTSEQYF. Here the CDR3 DNA reads TGCAGCGCCTCAGGGGGTACTAGCGAGCAGTACTTC.